The clone carrying this T cell receptor (beta chain) was seen a single time. Clones were read by immunoSEQ multiplex PCR, and TCRdb kept only the in-frame ones, dropping some. This sample yields roughly 65,000 clones, of which 75% to 90% are seen a single time; around 4.6% belongs to the top ten. V dropped 5 bases and J dropped 0 bases, with 14 bases sitting between them. Germline assignment: CDR1 SGHTA and CDR2 FQGNSA. The CDR3 is 16 residues long. The data were taken from a study of technical replicates of blood from several donors. This TCR derives from a human donor in good health. Some clones in this sample may be carry-over from other donors' samples. The material sequenced was PBMCs. The J gene is TRBJ2-1, the V gene TRBV7-2, with D perhaps matching TRBD2 (5 bases). CDR3 residues: CASSPRTASSYNEQFF. The CDR3, as DNA: TGTGCCAGCAGCCCCAGGACTGCGAGCTCCTACAATGAGCAGTTCTTC.